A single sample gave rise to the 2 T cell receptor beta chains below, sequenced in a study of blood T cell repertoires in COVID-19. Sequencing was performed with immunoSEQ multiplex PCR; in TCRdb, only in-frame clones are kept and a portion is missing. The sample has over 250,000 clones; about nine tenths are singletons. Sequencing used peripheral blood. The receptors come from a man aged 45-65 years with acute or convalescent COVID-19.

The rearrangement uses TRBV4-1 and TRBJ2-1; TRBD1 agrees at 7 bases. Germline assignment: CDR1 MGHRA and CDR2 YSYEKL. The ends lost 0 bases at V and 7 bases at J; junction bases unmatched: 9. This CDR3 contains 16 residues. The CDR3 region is CASSQEYRAGGNEQFF. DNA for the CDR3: TGCGCCAGCAGCCAAGAATATAGGGCAGGGGGAAATGAGCAGTTCTTC.

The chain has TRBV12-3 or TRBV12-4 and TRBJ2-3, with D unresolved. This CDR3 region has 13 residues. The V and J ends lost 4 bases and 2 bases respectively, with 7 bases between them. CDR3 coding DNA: TGTGCCAGCAGTTACGGTTACACAGATACGCAGTATTTT. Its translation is CASSYGYTDTQYF.